These T cell receptor beta chains were read from a single sample in a study of cytomegalovirus exposure and HLA in healthy donors. TCRdb's table, derived via immunoSEQ multiplex PCR, lists solely in-frame clones and lacks some. The sample shows approximately 150,000 clones, 70% to 80% of them seen only once. Sequencing used PBMCs. The source is a middle-aged man in good health and CMV-seropositive. The CDR3 runs from the conserved cysteine through the conserved F or W. Each record gives: D gene, J gene, clone size, V gene, CDR3 protein, CDR3 DNA. The D gene is left open where the match is weak. Clone size appears in some rows only: once, few, many, or a class for an expanded clone.

.	TRBJ1-2	few	TRBV10-3	CATRGSTQTYGYTF	TGTGCCACCCGAGGGTCGACTCAGACTTATGGCTACACCTTC
TRBD2	TRBJ2-5	.	TRBV7-2	CASSSGTIQETQYF	TGTGCCAGCAGCTCCGGGACTATCCAAGAGACCCAGTACTTC
.	TRBJ1-1	once	TRBV6-5	CASSGLGAFF	TGTGCCAGCAGTGGACTCGGAGCTTTCTTT
TRBD1	TRBJ2-7	.	TRBV9	CASSHGQGSSYEQYF	TGTGCCAGCAGCCACGGACAGGGGAGCTCCTACGAGCAGTACTTC
.	TRBJ2-4	.	TRBV5-6	CASSPFGGGDIQYF	TGTGCCAGCAGTCCGTTCGGAGGGGGGGACATTCAGTACTTC
.	TRBJ2-5	once	TRBV29-1	CSAIQGQQYF	TGCAGCGCGATCCAGGGTCAACAGTACTTC
TRBD1	TRBJ2-7	.	TRBV7-9	CASSLEVGTGRYEQYF	TGTGCCAGCAGCTTAGAGGTAGGGACAGGTCGGTACGAGCAGTACTTC
.	TRBJ2-6	few	TRBV2	CASSDWGAGANVLTF	TGTGCCAGCAGTGACTGGGGCGCTGGGGCCAACGTCCTGACTTTC
.	TRBJ2-3	.	TRBV18	CASSPLGLTDTQYF	TGTGCCAGCTCACCACTGGGGCTCACAGATACGCAGTATTTT
.	TRBJ1-5	.	TRBV10-3	CATASGDQPQHF	TGTGCCACCGCTTCCGGGGATCAGCCCCAGCATTTT
.	TRBJ1-2	.	TRBV2	CASSQGRGRYGYTF	TGTGCCAGCAGCCAGGGCCGAGGGAGGTATGGCTACACCTTC
TRBD1	TRBJ1-2	.	TRBV12-5	CASGRGTGSNYGYTF	TGTGCTAGTGGCCGTGGGACAGGATCTAACTATGGCTACACCTTC
.	TRBJ2-3	.	TRBV19	CASQRTAASTDTQYF	TGTGCCAGTCAGCGGACAGCAGCTAGCACAGATACGCAGTATTTT
.	TRBJ1-1	.	TRBV11-2	CASSPWVRGVGTEAFF	TGTGCCAGCAGCCCTTGGGTCCGGGGAGTCGGCACTGAAGCTTTCTTT
TRBD1	TRBJ2-7	.	TRBV27	CASSGDRGAYEQYF	TGTGCCAGCAGTGGGGACAGGGGGGCCTACGAGCAGTACTTC
.	TRBJ2-3	once	TRBV4-1	CASSQVLVRGADTQYF	TGCGCCAGCAGCCAAGTTCTAGTGAGAGGCGCAGATACGCAGTATTTT
TRBD1	TRBJ2-7	.	TRBV19	CASSMGTGGTTEQYF	TGTGCCAGTAGTATGGGGACAGGGGGCACAACCGAGCAGTACTTC
.	TRBJ2-7	.	TRBV4-1	CASSVDFYYEQYF	TGCGCCAGCAGCGTGGACTTCTACTACGAGCAGTACTTC
.	TRBJ2-7	.	TRBV5-1	CASSLDREKHF	TGCGCCAGCAGCTTGGACCGGGAGAAACACTTC
TRBD1	TRBJ2-2	.	TRBV7-6	CASRQNTGGRTTGELFF	TGTGCCAGCAGACAAAACACAGGGGGACGCACGACCGGGGAGCTGTTTTTT
.	TRBJ1-2	.	TRBV9	CASSVGGGNYGYTF	TGTGCCAGCAGCGTAGGTGGCGGGAACTATGGCTACACCTTC
.	TRBJ1-6	few	TRBV19	CASSPLSTVRNSPLHF	TGTGCCAGTAGTCCCCTATCGACAGTCCGCAATTCACCCCTCCACTTT
.	TRBJ1-5	.	TRBV4-2	CASSQEQLNQPQHF	TGTGCCAGCAGCCAAGAACAGCTCAATCAGCCCCAGCATTTT
TRBD1	TRBJ2-6	.	TRBV10-2	CASGQGLTGANVLTF	TGCGCCAGCGGACAGGGTCTCACTGGGGCCAACGTCCTGACTTTC
TRBD2	TRBJ2-3	.	TRBV10-2	CASQTSGSDTQYF	TGCGCCAGCCAGACTAGCGGGAGTGATACGCAGTATTTT
TRBD1	TRBJ1-2	.	TRBV6-1	CASSVRDRDGYTF	TGTGCCAGCAGTGTACGGGACAGAGATGGCTACACCTTC
.	TRBJ2-3	once	TRBV2	CASEGGSGLWDTQYF	TGTGCCAGCGAGGGCGGCAGTGGATTATGGGATACGCAGTATTTT
TRBD1	TRBJ2-1	.	TRBV19	CASNPDRAYNEQFF	TGTGCCAGTAACCCGGACAGGGCTTACAATGAGCAGTTCTTC
TRBD1	TRBJ1-2	few	TRBV28	CASSFYPGTGDYTF	TGTGCCAGCAGTTTCTACCCGGGGACAGGGGACTACACCTTC
.	TRBJ1-5	.	TRBV27	CASSSLGGRSNQPQHF	TGTGCCAGCAGTTCCCTGGGGGGTAGGAGCAATCAGCCCCAGCATTTT
TRBD1	TRBJ1-3	.	TRBV5-4	CASSLAGQGLTGNTIYF	TGTGCCAGCAGCTTGGCCGGACAGGGATTAACTGGAAACACCATATATTTT
.	TRBJ2-4	.	TRBV19	CASSIGRADSQYF	TGTGCCAGTAGTATCGGCAGGGCGGACAGTCAGTACTTC
.	TRBJ2-5	.	TRBV25-1	CASSAPAAFQETQYF	TGTGCCAGCAGTGCCCCGGCGGCTTTCCAAGAGACCCAGTACTTC
TRBD2	TRBJ2-1	.	TRBV7-2	CASSHGTSGTEQFF	TGTGCCAGCAGCCACGGGACTAGCGGGACGGAGCAGTTCTTC
.	TRBJ2-2	.	TRBV7-9	CASSLGLVNTGELFF	TGTGCCAGCAGCTTAGGACTAGTTAACACCGGGGAGCTGTTTTTT
.	TRBJ1-1	.	TRBV15	CATSREEGTEAFF	TGTGCCACCAGCAGAGAGGAGGGCACTGAAGCTTTCTTT
.	TRBJ2-2	.	TRBV11-2	CASSQTSGELFF	TGTGCCAGCAGCCAAACTAGCGGGGAGCTGTTTTTT
TRBD1	TRBJ2-7	.	TRBV5-4	CASSAPGGEQYF	TGTGCCAGCAGCGCCCCAGGGGGCGAGCAGTACTTC
.	TRBJ1-1	.	TRBV18	CASSPLSREAFF	TGTGCCAGCTCACCTCTTAGCCGTGAAGCTTTCTTT
TRBD1	TRBJ1-1	.	TRBV30	CAWSPTGVEAFF	TGTGCCTGGAGTCCGACAGGGGTAGAGGCTTTCTTT
.	TRBJ2-5	.	TRBV18	CASSRGALETQYF	TGTGCCAGCTCACGCGGGGCGCTGGAGACCCAGTACTTC
TRBD2	TRBJ2-7	.	TRBV25-1	CASSPGLVSSYEQYF	TGTGCCAGCAGCCCTGGACTAGTCTCGTCCTACGAGCAGTACTTC
.	TRBJ2-1	.	TRBV18	CASSPRRENEQFF	TGTGCCAGCTCACCTCGCAGGGAAAATGAGCAGTTCTTC